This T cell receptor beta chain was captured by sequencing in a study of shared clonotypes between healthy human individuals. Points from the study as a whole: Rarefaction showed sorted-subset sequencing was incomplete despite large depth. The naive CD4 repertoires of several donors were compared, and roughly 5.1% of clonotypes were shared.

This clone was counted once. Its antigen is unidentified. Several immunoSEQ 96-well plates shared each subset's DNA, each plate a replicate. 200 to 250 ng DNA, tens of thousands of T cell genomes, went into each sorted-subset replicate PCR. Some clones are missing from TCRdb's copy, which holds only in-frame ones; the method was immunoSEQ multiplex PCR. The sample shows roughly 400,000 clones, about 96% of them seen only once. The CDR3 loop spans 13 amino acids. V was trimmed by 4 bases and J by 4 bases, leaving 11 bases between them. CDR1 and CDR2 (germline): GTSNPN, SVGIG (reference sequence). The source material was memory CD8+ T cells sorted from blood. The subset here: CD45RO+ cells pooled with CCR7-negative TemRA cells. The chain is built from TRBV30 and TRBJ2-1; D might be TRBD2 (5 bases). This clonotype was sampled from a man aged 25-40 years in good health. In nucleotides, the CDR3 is TGTGCCTGGAACCGGAGAGGGTACAATGAGCAGTTCTTC. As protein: CAWNRRGYNEQFF.